Listed below are T cell receptor beta chains from one sample, sequenced in a study of shared clonotypes between healthy human individuals. TCRdb's copy holds only in-frame clones and misses some; the assay was immunoSEQ multiplex PCR. The sample has hundreds of thousands of clones; more than 70% are singletons. The sequenced material came from memory CD4+ T cells sorted from blood. The receptor source for this set is a woman in her 30s in good health. Both conserved end residues are part of each CDR3. The order of the fields is V gene, J gene, D gene, clone size, CDR3 protein, CDR3 DNA. A D gene is named only where the DNA matches it firmly. Size is stated for part of the rows, as once, few or many counts, or as a class when the clone is expanded.

v_gene: TRBV30; j_gene: TRBJ2-7; d_gene: .; abundance: many; CDR3aa: CAWRPGHIYEQYF; CDR3nt: TGTGCCTGGAGACCGGGGCACATCTACGAGCAGTACTTC
v_gene: TRBV27; j_gene: TRBJ2-4; d_gene: TRBD2; abundance: .; CDR3aa: CATINTLPYSGQLAKNIQYF; CDR3nt: TGTGCCACCATCAACACACTACCCTATAGCGGGCAGCTAGCCAAAAACATTCAGTACTTC
v_gene: TRBV4-1; j_gene: TRBJ2-1; d_gene: TRBD2; abundance: .; CDR3aa: CASSPGLAVSSYNEQFF; CDR3nt: TGCGCCAGCAGCCCGGGACTAGCGGTTAGCTCCTACAATGAGCAGTTCTTC
v_gene: TRBV7-3; j_gene: TRBJ2-3; d_gene: .; abundance: once; CDR3aa: CASSLSGATDTQYF; CDR3nt: TGTGCCAGCAGTCTCTCGGGAGCGACAGATACGCAGTATTTT
v_gene: TRBV28; j_gene: TRBJ2-7; d_gene: TRBD1; abundance: once; CDR3aa: CASSPGTGVREQYF; CDR3nt: TGTGCCAGCAGCCCCGGGACAGGGGTGAGGGAGCAGTACTTC
v_gene: TRBV11-1; j_gene: TRBJ2-6; d_gene: .; abundance: .; CDR3aa: CASSLVVIGGANVLTF; CDR3nt: TGTGCCAGCAGCTTAGTGGTGATCGGTGGGGCCAACGTCCTGACTTTC
v_gene: TRBV2; j_gene: TRBJ2-1; d_gene: .; abundance: .; CDR3aa: CANGGRASYNEQFF; CDR3nt: TGTGCCAACGGCGGCAGGGCCTCCTACAATGAGCAGTTCTTC
v_gene: TRBV6-1; j_gene: TRBJ1-1; d_gene: .; abundance: .; CDR3aa: CASRGFNTEAFF; CDR3nt: TGTGCCAGCAGGGGGTTTAACACTGAAGCTTTCTTT
v_gene: TRBV28; j_gene: TRBJ2-7; d_gene: .; abundance: once; CDR3aa: CASSQFKYEQYF; CDR3nt: TGTGCCAGCAGCCAATTTAAGTACGAGCAGTACTTC
v_gene: TRBV12-5; j_gene: TRBJ1-4; d_gene: .; abundance: .; CDR3aa: CASGPSRDGDNEKLFF; CDR3nt: TGTGCTAGTGGTCCGTCCCGGGACGGTGATAATGAAAAACTGTTTTTT
v_gene: TRBV13; j_gene: TRBJ2-2; d_gene: .; abundance: .; CDR3aa: CASSFSNVVPGELFF; CDR3nt: TGTGCCAGCAGCTTCTCCAATGTAGTCCCCGGGGAGCTGTTTTTT
v_gene: TRBV19; j_gene: TRBJ2-1; d_gene: .; abundance: few; CDR3aa: CASSKSDSVHSYNEQFF; CDR3nt: TGTGCCAGTAGTAAATCCGATAGCGTCCACTCCTACAATGAGCAGTTCTTC
v_gene: TRBV19; j_gene: TRBJ2-5; d_gene: .; abundance: .; CDR3aa: CASSWGAYQETQYF; CDR3nt: TGTGCCAGTAGTTGGGGGGCGTACCAAGAGACCCAGTACTTC
v_gene: TRBV4-1; j_gene: TRBJ1-6; d_gene: .; abundance: .; CDR3aa: CASSQGGDSPLHF; CDR3nt: TGCGCCAGCAGCCAAGGAGGAGATTCACCCCTCCACTTT
v_gene: TRBV5-1; j_gene: TRBJ1-4; d_gene: .; abundance: .; CDR3aa: CASRGVTNEKLFF; CDR3nt: TGCGCCAGCAGGGGGGTTACTAATGAAAAACTGTTTTTT
v_gene: TRBV5-1; j_gene: TRBJ2-7; d_gene: .; abundance: .; CDR3aa: CASSLMFSGTRNPYEQYF; CDR3nt: TGCGCCAGCAGCTTGATGTTCTCCGGGACAAGAAATCCCTACGAGCAGTACTTC
v_gene: TRBV28; j_gene: TRBJ2-1; d_gene: TRBD2; abundance: .; CDR3aa: CASSLWLAGNEQFF; CDR3nt: TGTGCCAGCAGTTTATGGCTAGCGGGCAATGAGCAGTTCTTC
v_gene: TRBV19; j_gene: TRBJ2-2; d_gene: TRBD2; abundance: .; CDR3aa: CASSLTAGAIGELFF; CDR3nt: TGTGCCAGTAGTCTAACAGCGGGAGCGATCGGGGAGCTGTTTTTT
v_gene: TRBV7-9; j_gene: TRBJ2-7; d_gene: TRBD1; abundance: few; CDR3aa: CASSLEATGSEQYF; CDR3nt: TGTGCCAGCAGCTTAGAGGCGACAGGGTCCGAGCAGTACTTC
v_gene: TRBV12-5; j_gene: TRBJ1-1; d_gene: .; abundance: .; CDR3aa: CASRERGDTEAFF; CDR3nt: TGTGCTAGCAGGGAGAGGGGGGACACTGAAGCTTTCTTT
v_gene: TRBV5-3; j_gene: TRBJ2-7; d_gene: .; abundance: .; CDR3aa: CARSYSQGSSYEQYF; CDR3nt: TGTGCCAGAAGTTACTCTCAGGGGAGCTCCTACGAGCAGTACTTC
v_gene: TRBV20-1; j_gene: TRBJ1-2; d_gene: .; abundance: .; CDR3aa: CSATGTFGYTF; CDR3nt: TGCAGTGCGACCGGGACCTTCGGCTACACCTTC
v_gene: TRBV7-2; j_gene: TRBJ1-2; d_gene: .; abundance: .; CDR3aa: CASSPYYGSDGYTF; CDR3nt: TGTGCCAGCAGCCCGTATTATGGGAGCGATGGCTACACCTTC
v_gene: TRBV4-1; j_gene: TRBJ1-5; d_gene: .; abundance: .; CDR3aa: CASSQVGRGSRQPQHF; CDR3nt: TGCGCCAGCAGCCAAGTTGGACGGGGGAGTCGTCAGCCCCAGCATTTT
v_gene: TRBV7-9; j_gene: TRBJ2-5; d_gene: TRBD1; abundance: .; CDR3aa: CASSIGTGGETQYF; CDR3nt: TGTGCCAGCAGCATCGGGACAGGGGGTGAGACCCAGTACTTC
v_gene: TRBV5-5; j_gene: TRBJ2-1; d_gene: TRBD2; abundance: .; CDR3aa: CASLTGLAATNEQFF; CDR3nt: TGTGCCAGCTTAACGGGGCTAGCGGCGACCAATGAGCAGTTCTTC
v_gene: TRBV9; j_gene: TRBJ2-1; d_gene: TRBD2; abundance: few; CDR3aa: CASSSTSGSYNEQFF; CDR3nt: TGTGCCAGCAGCTCCACTAGCGGGAGCTACAATGAGCAGTTCTTC
v_gene: TRBV7-9; j_gene: TRBJ2-1; d_gene: TRBD2; abundance: .; CDR3aa: CASSLARGGSSYNEQFF; CDR3nt: TGTGCCAGCAGCTTAGCGCGGGGCGGGAGCTCCTACAATGAGCAGTTCTTC
v_gene: TRBV11-3; j_gene: TRBJ2-1; d_gene: TRBD2; abundance: .; CDR3aa: CASSPAGGYNEQFF; CDR3nt: TGTGCCAGCAGCCCCGCGGGGGGGTACAATGAGCAGTTCTTC
v_gene: TRBV20-1; j_gene: TRBJ1-1; d_gene: .; abundance: few; CDR3aa: CSSGVFTEAFF; CDR3nt: TGCAGCTCGGGGGTTTTCACTGAAGCTTTCTTT
v_gene: TRBV28; j_gene: TRBJ2-4; d_gene: .; abundance: once; CDR3aa: CASTLAGFRGNIQYF; CDR3nt: TGTGCCAGCACCCTGGCAGGGTTCCGGGGAAACATTCAGTACTTC
v_gene: TRBV5-6; j_gene: TRBJ2-1; d_gene: .; abundance: many; CDR3aa: CASSLTASFSNEQFF; CDR3nt: TGTGCCAGCAGCTTGACGGCTAGTTTTTCCAATGAGCAGTTCTTC
v_gene: TRBV7-2; j_gene: TRBJ2-3; d_gene: TRBD1; abundance: .; CDR3aa: CASSPGTGSFTDTQYF; CDR3nt: TGTGCCAGCAGCCCAGGGACAGGGAGCTTTACAGATACGCAGTATTTT
v_gene: TRBV18; j_gene: TRBJ2-1; d_gene: .; abundance: once; CDR3aa: CASSLKRASYNEQFF; CDR3nt: TGTGCCAGCTCACTGAAGCGGGCAAGCTACAATGAGCAGTTCTTC
v_gene: TRBV7-8; j_gene: TRBJ2-5; d_gene: TRBD2; abundance: few; CDR3aa: CASSSPAQGASGRALETQYF; CDR3nt: TGTGCCAGCAGCTCTCCGGCCCAGGGGGCTAGCGGGAGGGCCTTGGAGACCCAGTACTTC